These 18 T cell receptor beta chains were sequenced from one sample in a study of beta chain features in type 1 diabetes. The isolated RNA, all of it, was reverse transcribed, so expressed TCRB transcripts were what got sequenced. Sequencing used immunoSEQ multiplex PCR; TCRdb keeps in-frame clones, though not all of them. This table holds about half a million clones, about 32% found once. Input material: naive CD4+ T cells from blood. The source of these receptors is a man younger than 35 in good health.

V gene TRBV7-9 combines with J gene TRBJ1-1; D is undetermined. Trimming removed 5 bases from V and 1 base from J, with 11 bases in between. The CDR3 has 14 amino acids. In germline, CDR1 is SEHNR, CDR2 FQNEAQ (reference sequence). CDR3 residues: CASSVRAANTEAFF. CDR3 sequence (DNA): TGTGCCAGCAGCGTAAGGGCAGCGAACACTGAAGCTTTCTTT.

On this clone itself: The same CDR3 arises from other DNA sequences in this sample as well. The rearrangement joins TRBV19 to TRBJ1-2; D remains unclear. This CDR3 has 13 amino acids. V gave up 1 base and J gave up 3 bases, with 6 bases separating them. The V gene's germline CDR1 is LNHDA and CDR2 SQIVND (reference sequence). The CDR3 bases are TGTGCCAGTAGTATAGGCCGCGACTATGGCTACACCTTC. This codes for CASSIGRDYGYTF.

The chain has TRBV4-2 and TRBJ2-1, with D unclear. Per germline, CDR1 LGHNA and CDR2 YNFKEQ. This CDR3 spans 17 amino acids. Trimming removed 0 bases at V and 5 bases at J, with 17 bases between. The CDR3 DNA sequence: TGTGCCAGCAGCCAAGATGTAGGAGCAGCCGTCCACAATGAGCAGTTCTTC. Translated: CASSQDVGAAVHNEQFF.

CDR3 protein: CASSFQGAGANVLTF. The CDR3 nucleotides read TGTGCCAGCAGTTTTCAGGGGGCTGGGGCCAACGTCCTGACTTTC. The V gene is TRBV6-5, the J gene TRBJ2-6; 7 bases line up with TRBD1. CDR3 length equals 15 residues. Looked up from germline, CDR1 is MNHEY and CDR2 is SVGAGI. Trimming took 4 bases from V and 2 from J; bases not matched to a gene: 2.

With respect to this clone: Other DNA sequences in the sample encode the same CDR3. This chain connects TRBV18 to TRBJ2-3; D uncertain. The V end was cut by 2 bases, the J end by 3 bases, with 3 bases between. The length of the CDR3 is 12 residues. Germline CDR1 is KGHSH and CDR2 is LQKENI. This CDR3 reads CASSPSTDTQYF. The CDR3 DNA sequence: TGTGCCAGCTCACCAAGTACAGATACGCAGTATTTT. Full variable domain (rest looked up from reference TRBV18 and TRBJ2-3): NAGVMQNPRHLVRRRGQEARLRCSPMKGHSHVYWYRQLPEEGLKFMVYLQKENIIDESGMPKERFSAEFPKEGPSILRIQQVVRGDSAAYFCASSPSTDTQYFGPGTRLTVL.

The gene calls are TRBV7-2 and TRBJ2-1; perhaps TRBD1 as D (5 bases). This CDR3 is 15 amino acids long. Germline V gene data show CDR1 as SGHTA and CDR2 as FQGNSA. V lost 3 bases and J 9 bases, leaving 18 bases between the germline ends. The CDR3 protein is CASSFSGIGSFEQFF. DNA for the CDR3: TGTGCCAGCAGCTTCTCAGGGATAGGGTCATTTGAGCAGTTCTTC.

V is TRBV30 and J is TRBJ2-5; D may correspond to TRBD1 or TRBD2 (5 bases each). This CDR3 spans 15 amino acids. The germline gives CDR1 GTSNPN, CDR2 SVGIG (reference sequence). The V end lost 1 base, the J end lost 3 bases, and 15 bases lay between the germline ends. CDR3 loop: CAWSETGGSEETQYF. DNA for the CDR3: TGTGCCTGGAGTGAAACAGGAGGTTCGGAAGAGACCCAGTACTTC.

The rearrangement uses TRBV29-1 and TRBJ1-2; no clear D gene. With 6 bases removed from V and 3 bases from J, the gap between germline ends came to 11 bases. Germline-derived CDR1 and CDR2 are SQVTM and ANQGSEA. CDR3 size: 12 residues. For the CDR3, the DNA is TGCAGCGTCGGATTCGGGGACTATGGCTACACCTTC. It is translated as CSVGFGDYGYTF.

The J gene is TRBJ1-5, the V gene TRBV5-6, with D uncertain. Germline V gene sequence: CDR1 SGHDT, CDR2 YYEEEE. CDR3 size: 14 residues. V shed 5 bases and J shed 2 bases, with 11 bases lying between them. In DNA form, the CDR3 reads TGTGCCAGCAGTACAGCTGCGGGCAATCAGCCCCAGCATTTT. Its translation: CASSTAAGNQPQHF.

This chain joins TRBV20-1 and TRBJ1-2; weak D call: TRBD1 (5 bases). Trimming removed 3 bases at V and 10 bases at J, with 12 bases between. The CDR3 is made up of 11 amino acids. The germline gives CDR1 DFQATT, CDR2 SNEGSKA (reference sequence). CDR3 loop: CSASGGGLYTF. In nucleotides, the CDR3 is TGCAGTGCTAGCGGGGGTGGGCTCTACACCTTC.

V and J are TRBV30 and TRBJ2-4; possibly TRBD1 or TRBD2 for D (5 bases each). The V and J ends lost 2 bases and 3 bases respectively, with 8 bases between them. The CDR3 contains 13 residues. Germline CDR1 is GTSNPN and CDR2 is SVGIG (reference sequence). The CDR3 loop is CAWSRDLKNIQYF. Here the CDR3 DNA reads TGTGCCTGGAGTAGGGACCTCAAAAACATTCAGTACTTC.

This clone showed up just a few times. This chain joins TRBV15 and TRBJ2-2, with 7 positions matching TRBD1. J gave up 5 bases and V 7 bases, and 7 bases lay outside the gene matches. CDR1 is LNHNV, CDR2 YYDKDF, per germline (reference sequence). The CDR3 sequence is 14 residues long. CDR3 loop: CATTDRERTGELFF. The CDR3 coding sequence is TGTGCCACCACAGACAGGGAGCGGACCGGGGAGCTGTTTTTT. The full variable domain, its missing parts supplied by reference TRBV15 and TRBJ2-2, is DAMVIQNPRYQVTQFGKPVTLSCSQTLNHNVMYWYQQKSSQAPKLLFHYYDKDFNNEADTPDNFQSRRPNTSFCFLDIRSPGLGDTAMYLCATTDRERTGELFFGEGSRLTVL.

The chain uses TRBV27 and TRBJ2-5; the D is unclear. V was trimmed by 2 bases and J by 3 bases, leaving 4 bases between them. Germline V lookup: CDR1 MNHEY, CDR2 SMNVEV (reference sequence). CDR3 length equals 12 residues. CDR3 coding DNA: TGTGCCAGCAGTTTAGGGGAAGAGACCCAGTACTTC. It yields the protein CASSLGEETQYF.

In its sample, this clone was seen a few times. The chain has TRBV7-9 and TRBJ2-4, with no clear D. Trimming left V 1 base short and J 8 bases short, with 9 bases between. CDR1 is SEHNR, CDR2 FQNEAQ, per germline (reference sequence). The CDR3 spans 13 residues. The CDR3 here is CASSLGHSYIQYF. CDR3 nucleotides: TGTGCCAGCAGCTTAGGCCACAGCTACATTCAGTACTTC.

This chain uses TRBV7-9 with TRBJ2-7, with TRBD1 identical over 9 bases. The V gene end was trimmed by 6 bases and the J gene end by 7 bases; junction bases not matched to a gene: 13. Germline loops: CDR1 SEHNR, CDR2 FQNEAQ (reference sequence). The CDR3 is made up of 15 amino acids. CDR3 nucleotide sequence: TGTGCCAGCAGTCCTCTTCCGGGACAGGGTCTTGAGCAGTACTTC. Translation gives CASSPLPGQGLEQYF.

The rearrangement joins TRBV29-1 to TRBJ2-1; 13 nucleotides align to TRBD2. V shed 4 bases, J shed 10 bases, and the junction held 7 bases outside the gene matches. The CDR3 contains 14 residues. Germline V gives CDR1 SQVTM, CDR2 ANQGSEA. The CDR3 nucleotides are TGCAGCGTTGGGACTAGCGGGAGATTAAGCGAGCAGTTCTTC. As protein: CSVGTSGRLSEQFF.

V is TRBV29-1 and J is TRBJ2-1, with TRBD2 identical over 11 bases. V shed 4 bases, J shed 3 bases, and the junction held 8 bases outside the gene matches. Germline V lookup: CDR1 SQVTM, CDR2 ANQGSEA. The CDR3 is made up of 16 amino acids. In DNA form, the CDR3 reads TGCAGCGTTGTCCCGGGACTAGCGGACAGCTACAATGAGCAGTTCTTC. It encodes CSVVPGLADSYNEQFF.

This chain joins TRBV11-2 and TRBJ2-1, with D perhaps TRBD1 (6 bases). CDR1 is SGHAT and CDR2 is FQNNGV in the germline V gene. Trimming cost V 2 bases and J 0 bases, with 17 bases left between them. CDR3 length: 18 residues. DNA for the CDR3: TGTGCCAGCAGCTTAATATATCGACAGGCCAACTCCTACAATGAGCAGTTCTTC. Translation: CASSLIYRQANSYNEQFF.